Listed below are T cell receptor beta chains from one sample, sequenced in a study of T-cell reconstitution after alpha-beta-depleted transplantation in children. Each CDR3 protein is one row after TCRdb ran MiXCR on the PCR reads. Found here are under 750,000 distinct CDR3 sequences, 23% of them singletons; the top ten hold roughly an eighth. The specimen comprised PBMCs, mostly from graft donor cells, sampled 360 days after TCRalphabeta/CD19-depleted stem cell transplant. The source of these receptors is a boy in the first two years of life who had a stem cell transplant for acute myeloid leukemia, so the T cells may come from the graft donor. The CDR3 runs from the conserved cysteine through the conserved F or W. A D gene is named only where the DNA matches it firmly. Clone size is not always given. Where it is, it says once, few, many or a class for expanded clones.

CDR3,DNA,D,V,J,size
CATSRDGTDYPQPQHF,TGTGCCACCAGCAGAGACGGGACAGACTACCCTCAGCCCCAGCATTTT,TRBD1,TRBV15,TRBJ1-5,.
CASSLAGQGRYEQYF,TGTGCCAGCAGCTTAGCCGGACAGGGTCGCTACGAGCAGTACTTC,TRBD1,TRBV7-9,TRBJ2-7,once
CATSRQGSDNEQFF,TGTGCCACCAGTAGACAGGGTAGTGACAATGAGCAGTTCTTC,TRBD1,TRBV24-1,TRBJ2-1,.
CASSPPWTGTYEQYF,TGTGCCAGCAGTCCCCCCTGGACAGGGACCTACGAGCAGTACTTC,TRBD1,TRBV28,TRBJ2-7,.
CASSPQGPADTQYF,TGTGCCAGCAGCCCTCAGGGACCCGCAGATACGCAGTATTTT,.,TRBV9,TRBJ2-3,.
CSAWDFLAKNIQYF,TGCAGTGCGTGGGACTTCCTAGCCAAAAACATTCAGTACTTC,.,TRBV20-1,TRBJ2-4,few
CASSQEADFYNEQFF,TGCGCCAGCAGCCAAGAGGCGGACTTCTACAATGAGCAGTTCTTC,.,TRBV4-3,TRBJ2-1,many
CARGPGGHEQFF,TGTGCCAGGGGCCCCGGGGGCCACGAGCAGTTCTTC,.,TRBV5-2,TRBJ2-1,.
CASSEARAAYGYTF,TGTGCCAGCAGTGAAGCGAGGGCAGCCTATGGCTACACCTTC,.,TRBV6-1,TRBJ1-2,.
CASRVAGVITDTQYF,TGCGCCAGCAGGGTAGCGGGGGTCATCACAGATACGCAGTATTTT,TRBD2,TRBV10-2,TRBJ2-3,.